Each of the 7 T cell receptor beta chains below was sequenced from the same sample in a study of CD8 T cells in Susac syndrome. About 0.5 to 1 ug RNA was reverse transcribed with random hexamers. TCRdb independently ran MiXCR on the immunoSEQ multiplex PCR reads; one entry per CDR3 protein. This table holds some 130,000 distinct CDR3 sequences, over 90% found once. Material for sequencing was CD8+ T cells from PBMCs. These receptors came from a human donor with Susac syndrome.

CDR3 loop: CASSQEMSGGYQETQYF. The CDR3, as DNA: TGTGCCAGCAGCCAAGAAATGAGCGGGGGGTACCAAGAGACCCAGTACTTC. The rearrangement joins TRBV3-1 to TRBJ2-5; 9 bases align to TRBD2. The CDR3 totals 17 residues. Looked up from germline, CDR1 is LGHDT and CDR2 is YNNKEL (reference sequence). V shed 0 bases, J shed 0 bases, and the junction held 5 bases outside the gene matches.

This chain uses TRBV20-1 with TRBJ2-7; TRBD2 aligns across 7 bases. Per germline, CDR1 DFQATT and CDR2 SNEGSKA (reference sequence). The CDR3 has 13 residues. The ends lost 0 bases at V and 2 bases at J; junction bases unmatched: 1. In DNA form, the CDR3 reads TGCAGTGCTAGAGATCTAGCGGCCTACGAGCAGTACTTC. Amino acids: CSARDLAAYEQYF.

The chain carries TRBV6-4 and TRBJ2-7; either TRBD1 or TRBD2 may supply D (7 bases each). This CDR3 is built from 14 residues. Trimming stripped 6 bases from V and 2 bases from J, with 14 bases between. CDR1 is MRHNA, CDR2 SNTAGT, per germline. The CDR3 protein is CASSTGAGAYEQYF. Written as DNA, the CDR3 is TGTGCCAGCAGCACAGGGGCGGGAGCCTACGAGCAGTACTTC.

The chain joins TRBV10-3 to TRBJ2-1; D perhaps matches TRBD1 (5 bases). Germline V gene data show CDR1 as ENHRY and CDR2 as SYGVKD. Trimming took off 6 bases at V and 5 bases at J, with 11 bases between the two ends. This CDR3 has 13 residues. CDR3 sequence reads: CAIRLGADNEQFF. The CDR3 coding sequence is TGTGCCATCAGACTTGGGGCAGACAATGAGCAGTTCTTC.

The V gene is TRBV20-1, the J gene TRBJ1-2, with a possible D match to TRBD1 (5 bases). Trimming took off 3 bases at V and 3 bases at J, with 20 bases between the two ends. Per germline, CDR1 DFQATT and CDR2 SNEGSKA (reference sequence). The CDR3 has 16 amino acids. The CDR3 DNA follows: TGCAGTGCTAGGGGACCGGATCGTCCGTTCTACTATGGCTACACCTTC. The encoded protein is CSARGPDRPFYYGYTF.

The V call is TRBV28, the J call TRBJ1-2; possible D gene TRBD1, 5 bases. This CDR3 region has 14 residues. From germline, CDR1 is MDHEN and CDR2 SYDVKM. The germline V and J ends were trimmed by 6 bases and 7 bases, with 18 bases remaining between them. CDR3 in DNA: TGTGCCAGCAGCAACCCCGGGACGGCAGGTGGCTACACCTTC. Protein product: CASSNPGTAGGYTF.

The rearrangement links TRBV9 to TRBJ1-5; D is possibly TRBD1 (5 bases). There are 15 residues in the CDR3. V lost 0 bases and J lost 3, with 10 bases in between. CDR1 and CDR2 from the germline V gene are SGDLS and YYNGEE. CDR3 bases: TGTGCCAGCAGCGTAGACGGGGGACTCAATCAGCCCCAGCATTTT. The encoded protein is CASSVDGGLNQPQHF.